This TCR beta chain came from a study of regulatory T cells in long-lasting Graves disease. Overall study results and limits: Analyses excluded thyroid tissue, covering peripheral blood alone.

CDR3-region Arm-PCR and iRepertoire HTBI primers produced the TCR beta libraries. One entry per CDR3 protein results from TCRdb running MiXCR on the multiplex PCR reads. The sample comprises 350,000 to 550,000 distinct CDR3 sequences, about 17% of which are singletons, and around a quarter rests with the top ten. Trimming took off 5 bases at V and 0 bases at J, with 14 bases between the two ends. This CDR3 region has 16 residues. Germline values: CDR1 MNHEY, CDR2 SVGEGT. This clonotype was found many times. Antigen specificity is unknown. The time point: newly diagnosed GD, antithyroid drugs for less than 3 months. Generation of the TCR library employed RNA extracted from PBMCs. The same sample was also used in a study of T cells in Graves' hyperthyroidism and ophthalmopathy. As that report states: A patient was excluded if there was uncontrolled infection, other autoimmune disease, pregnancy or lactation.

Sequencing used peripheral blood mononuclear cells (PBMCs), obtained at new diagnosis, from a patient treated with antithyroid drugs. This TCR derives from a woman between 18 and 29 years old with Graves disease. The chain carries TRBV6-2 or TRBV6-3 and TRBJ2-1; TRBD2 might be the D (6 bases). CDR3 DNA: TGTGCCAGCAGTCCGCCGGGGGTAATCTCCTACAATGAGCAGTTCTTC. Translated: CASSPPGVISYNEQFF.